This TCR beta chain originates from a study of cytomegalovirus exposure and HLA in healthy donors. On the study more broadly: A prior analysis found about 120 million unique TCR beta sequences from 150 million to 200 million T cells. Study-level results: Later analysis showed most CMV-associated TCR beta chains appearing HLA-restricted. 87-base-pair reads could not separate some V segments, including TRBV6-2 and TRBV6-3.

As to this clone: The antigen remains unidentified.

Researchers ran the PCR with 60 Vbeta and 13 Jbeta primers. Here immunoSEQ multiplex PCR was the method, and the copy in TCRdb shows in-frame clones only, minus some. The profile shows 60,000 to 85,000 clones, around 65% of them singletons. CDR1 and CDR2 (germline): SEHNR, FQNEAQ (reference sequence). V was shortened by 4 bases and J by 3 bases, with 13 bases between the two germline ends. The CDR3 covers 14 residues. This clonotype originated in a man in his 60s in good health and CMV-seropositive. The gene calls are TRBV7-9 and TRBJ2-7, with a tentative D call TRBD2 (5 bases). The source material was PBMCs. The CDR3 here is CASSWTENNYEQYF. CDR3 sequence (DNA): TGTGCCAGCAGCTGGACTGAGAATAACTACGAGCAGTACTTC.